This TCR beta chain was obtained from a study of blood T cells in healthy people across ages. General study points: In long-lived donors, naive CD4+ cell counts and diversity exceeded those of aged donors. Diversity estimates from one million T cells were considered underestimates.

A minimum of 7 million PBMCs was isolated per sample. The amount of total RNA extracted per sample was at least 5 micrograms. This clonotype was counted many times. Its antigen is as yet unknown. Then a second PCR, running roughly 7 to 11 cycles, was carried out with a sample-barcoded 5' primer and a J-beta primer mix. MiXCR was run by TCRdb on the 5' RACE reads, yielding one entry per CDR3 protein. In the table there are 700,000 to 950,000 distinct CDR3 sequences, roughly 45% of which are singletons. This CDR3 comprises 17 residues. Trimming removed 6 bases from V and 3 bases from J, with 18 bases in between. Per germline, CDR1 KGHSH and CDR2 LQKENI.

The source material was blood. V usage is TRBV18 and J usage is TRBJ1-6; unclear D gene. The source of this sequence is a woman aged 55-70 years in good health. The CDR3 protein is CASSPSAPSHYNSPLHF. The CDR3 DNA follows: TGTGCCAGCTCTCCCAGTGCCCCATCCCACTATAATTCACCCCTCCACTTT. The full variable domain, completed using reference TRBV18 and TRBJ1-6, is NAGVMQNPRHLVRRRGQEARLRCSPMKGHSHVYWYRQLPEEGLKFMVYLQKENIIDESGMPKERFSAEFPKEGPSILRIQQVVRGDSAAYFCASSPSAPSHYNSPLHFGNGTRLTVT.